This entry is about one T cell receptor (beta chain). Its specificity is unknown. Generated by immunoSEQ multiplex PCR, the TCRdb table keeps only in-frame clones and is missing some. Altogether some 180,000 clones are present, about 86% being singletons, with the ten largest covering about 0.49%. The sample originates from a study of T cell responses to AZD1222 COVID-19 vaccine. Study context: Timing groups of about 4 and about 12 weeks for second doses were pooled. General study findings and limits: Elevations in Spike-specific TCR breadth and depth followed administration of two AZD1222 doses. Donors, mostly white British, included more females; clonal diversity was possibly underestimated.

The CDR3 covers 14 residues. Per germline, CDR1 SGHTA and CDR2 FQGTGA. Trimming took 5 bases from V and 1 from J; bases not matched to a gene: 4. The material was peripheral blood, obtained on day 0 of AZD1222 vaccination. V gene TRBV7-3 combines with J gene TRBJ1-1, with TRBD1 matching 7 bases. The TCR sequence derives from an adult in good health. The CDR3 spells CASSPGGPNTEAFF. For the CDR3, the DNA is TGTGCCAGCAGCCCAGGGGGACCGAACACTGAAGCTTTCTTT.